The rows below give T cell receptor beta chains drawn from one sample of a study of regulatory T cells in long-lasting Graves disease. MiXCR was run by TCRdb on the multiplex PCR reads, yielding one entry per CDR3 protein. The data contain around 420,000 distinct CDR3 sequences, about 14% of them singletons. Source: peripheral blood mononuclear cells (PBMCs), taken at new diagnosis, from a patient treated with antithyroid drugs. The receptor source for this set is a female donor with Graves disease. Each CDR3 is given with its conserved first and last residue. Each record gives: J gene, D gene, V gene, clone size, CDR3 length, CDR3 protein, CDR3 DNA. D genes are given only for firm matches. Not every row has a clone size; where given, it reads once, few, many or a size class.

>TRBJ2-3|-|TRBV25-1|many|15
CASSERQIATDTQYF
TGTGCCAGCAGTGAAAGGCAGATAGCCACAGATACGCAGTATTTT
>TRBJ2-1|-|TRBV12-3/TRBV12-4|many|16
CASSLPPDGSSNEQFF
TGTGCCAGCAGTTTGCCTCCGGACGGGAGTAGCAATGAGCAGTTCTTC
>TRBJ1-4|TRBD1|TRBV30|many|16
CAWSSTFDRGGEKLFF
TGTGCCTGGAGTTCCACTTTCGACAGGGGGGGTGAAAAACTGTTTTTT
>TRBJ2-5|TRBD2|TRBV7-2|many|15
CASSSGLAGGETQYF
TGTGCCAGCAGCTCGGGACTAGCGGGAGGAGAGACCCAGTACTTC
>TRBJ2-3|TRBD2|TRBV28|many|21
CASSLSAGVELTGWGTDTQYF
TGTGCCAGCAGTTTGAGCGCGGGGGTGGAGTTAACAGGATGGGGGACAGATACGCAGTATTTT
>TRBJ2-1|TRBD2|TRBV7-2|-|17
CASSPDQRLAGYNEQFF
TGTGCCAGCAGCCCCGACCAGCGGCTAGCGGGGTACAATGAGCAGTTCTTC
>TRBJ2-1|TRBD2|TRBV4-1|few|15
CASSFIGLADNEQFF
TGCGCCAGCAGCTTTATCGGACTAGCGGACAATGAGCAGTTCTTC
>TRBJ2-1|TRBD2|TRBV5-6|-|15
CASSLPSGRGGEQFF
TGTGCCAGCAGCTTGCCTAGCGGGAGAGGTGGCGAGCAGTTCTTC
>TRBJ1-6|TRBD1|TRBV5-1|many|16
CASSLETGGRNSPLHF
TGCGCCAGCAGCTTGGAAACAGGGGGTCGGAATTCACCCCTCCACTTT
>TRBJ2-3|-|TRBV6-5|-|17
CASSYSIRDGGPDTQYF
TGTGCCAGCAGTTACTCGATTCGAGACGGGGGCCCAGATACGCAGTATTTT
>TRBJ1-1|TRBD1|TRBV2|many|12
CASSDGTGGFSF
TGTGCCAGCAGTGACGGGACAGGGGGCTTCAGCTTT
>TRBJ1-4|TRBD1|TRBV2|few|13
CAGRQGRNEKLFF
TGTGCCGGAAGACAGGGCCGTAATGAAAAACTGTTTTTT
>TRBJ2-5|-|TRBV29-1|many|12
CSVEPTRETQYF
TGCAGCGTTGAACCCACCCGAGAGACCCAGTACTTC
>TRBJ2-1|TRBD1|TRBV27|many|16
CASRIETGSSYNEQFF
TGTGCCAGCAGGATCGAGACAGGGAGCTCCTACAATGAGCAGTTCTTC
>TRBJ1-6|TRBD1|TRBV3-1|-|15
CASSQGGQIYSPLHF
TGTGCCAGCAGCCAAGGGGGACAGATTTATTCACCCCTCCACTTT
>TRBJ1-1|-|TRBV6-1|many|15
CASSNRFTEGTEAFF
TGTGCCAGCAGTAACAGGTTTACTGAGGGCACTGAAGCTTTCTTT
>TRBJ2-3|TRBD2|TRBV7-2|many|16
CASSSTGTSDPDTQYF
TGTGCCAGCAGCTCCACCGGGACTAGCGATCCAGATACGCAGTATTTT
>TRBJ2-3|-|TRBV2|many|13
CASSGGNTDTQYF
TGTGCCAGCAGTGGGGGTAACACAGATACGCAGTATTTT
>TRBJ2-5|-|TRBV6-9|-|14
CASSYSRTQETQYF
TGTGCCAGCAGTTACTCCCGGACCCAAGAGACCCAGTACTTC
>TRBJ1-5|TRBD1|TRBV7-8|many|16
CASSLGDRGGNQPQHF
TGTGCCAGCAGCTTAGGAGACAGGGGTGGCAATCAGCCCCAGCATTTT
>TRBJ2-5|TRBD1|TRBV5-1|-|14
CASGQGDSQETQYF
TGCGCCAGCGGTCAGGGGGATAGCCAAGAGACCCAGTACTTC
>TRBJ1-4|TRBD1|TRBV13|many|17
CASSSRTAGGVNEKLFF
TGTGCCAGCAGCTCTAGAACCGCAGGGGGAGTTAATGAAAAACTGTTTTTT
>TRBJ2-7|TRBD2|TRBV7-9|many|15
CASSSRLAGGAEQYF
TGTGCCAGCAGCTCACGACTAGCGGGAGGAGCCGAGCAGTACTTC
>TRBJ1-5|TRBD1|TRBV7-9|many|18
CASSLADRGLTSNQPQHF
TGTGCCAGCAGTTTAGCAGACAGGGGGCTTACTAGCAATCAGCCCCAGCATTTT
>TRBJ2-2|TRBD1|TRBV7-9|few|16
CASSFQGAANTGELFF
TGTGCCAGCAGCTTTCAGGGGGCTGCGAACACCGGGGAGCTGTTTTTT
>TRBJ1-2|-|TRBV6-2/TRBV6-3|few|15
CASSRHGEEFYGYTF
TGTGCCAGCAGCAGACACGGGGAGGAGTTCTATGGCTACACCTTC
>TRBJ2-5|TRBD1|TRBV2|many|14
CASSLRDREETQYF
TGTGCCAGCAGTCTCCGGGACAGGGAAGAGACCCAGTACTTC
>TRBJ2-7|TRBD2|TRBV28|-|17
CASSSWTSGPTTCEQYF
TGTGCCAGCAGTTCATGGACTAGCGGGCCGACAACCTGCGAGCAGTACTTC
>TRBJ2-7|TRBD2|TRBV28|many|17
CAGYRASSGRISYEQYF
TGTGCCGGATACAGGGCGTCTAGCGGGAGGATCTCCTACGAGCAGTACTTC
>TRBJ2-3|-|TRBV5-1|few|14
CASSPFAGSDTQYF
TGCGCCAGCAGCCCTTTTGCGGGGAGCGATACGCAGTATTTT
>TRBJ1-1|TRBD1|TRBV5-1|many|15
CASSLGGTGNTEAFF
TGTGCCAGCAGCTTAGGCGGGACAGGGAACACTGAAGCTTTCTTT
>TRBJ1-2|-|TRBV6-1|-|15
CASSQHRVSRYGYTF
TGTGCCAGCAGTCAACACAGGGTATCGCGTTATGGCTACACCTTC
>TRBJ2-3|TRBD2|TRBV4-3|many|19
CASSQDGGSGSLLTDTQYF
TGCGCCAGCAGCCAAGATGGGGGTAGCGGGAGTCTTTTGACAGATACGCAGTATTTT
>TRBJ1-2|-|TRBV12-3/TRBV12-4|many|13
CASSFTGPYGYTF
TGTGCCAGCAGTTTTACAGGGCCCTATGGCTACACCTTC
>TRBJ2-6|TRBD2|TRBV7-2|many|18
CASSPRTSGASGANVLTF
TGTGCCAGCAGCCCGAGGACTAGCGGGGCCTCTGGGGCCAACGTCCTGACTTTC
>TRBJ2-7|TRBD1|TRBV7-2|once|14
CASSPRTGVDEQYF
TGTGCCAGCAGCCCCAGGACAGGGGTCGACGAGCAGTACTTC
>TRBJ1-6|TRBD1|TRBV7-9|few|15
CASSYRGTYNSPLHF
TGTGCCAGCAGCTACAGGGGAACCTATAATTCACCCCTCCACTTT
>TRBJ1-4|-|TRBV6-1|-|16
CASREHHSVPNEKLFF
TGTGCCAGCAGAGAACACCACAGCGTTCCTAATGAAAAACTGTTTTTT
>TRBJ1-2|-|TRBV6-2/TRBV6-3|few|11
CASSEKTSYTF
TGTGCCAGCAGTGAAAAAACTAGCTACACCTTC
>TRBJ2-2|-|TRBV29-1|-|13
CSVSDGNTGELFF
TGCAGCGTATCGGACGGAAACACCGGGGAGCTGTTTTTT
>TRBJ2-2|TRBD2|TRBV27|few|14
CASSLVLAVGELFF
TGTGCCAGCAGTTTAGTTCTAGCGGTCGGGGAGCTGTTTTTT
>TRBJ1-1|-|TRBV12-3/TRBV12-4|many|14
CASSLTGQHTEAFF
TGTGCCAGCAGTTTAACAGGACAGCACACTGAAGCTTTCTTT
>TRBJ2-1|-|TRBV12-3/TRBV12-4|-|13
CASSLLGYNEQFF
TGTGCCAGCAGTTTATTGGGATACAATGAGCAGTTCTTC
>TRBJ1-5|-|TRBV4-2|-|16
CASSQDIRRGNQPQHF
TGTGCCAGCAGCCAAGATATAAGAAGGGGCAATCAGCCCCAGCATTTT
>TRBJ1-4|-|TRBV2|once|13
CASSERLGEKLFF
TGTGCCAGCAGTGAACGACTCGGGGAAAAACTGTTTTTT
>TRBJ2-1|-|TRBV24-1|many|15
CATSDSQLAGNEQFF
TGTGCCACCAGTGATTCTCAACTAGCTGGCAATGAGCAGTTCTTC
>TRBJ2-3|-|TRBV28|many|13
CASSLGGPKTQYF
TGTGCCAGCAGTTTAGGCGGCCCTAAAACGCAGTATTTT
>TRBJ1-4|-|TRBV5-1|many|15
CASSRLAPTNEKLFF
TGCGCCAGCAGCCGGCTGGCCCCAACTAATGAAAAACTGTTTTTT
>TRBJ1-2|-|TRBV7-2|many|15
CASSQGVSANYGYTF
TGTGCCAGCAGCCAAGGGGTTTCAGCTAACTATGGCTACACCTTC
>TRBJ2-7|-|TRBV7-9|few|17
CASSFSAGGRPGYEQYF
TGTGCCAGCAGCTTCTCGGCTGGAGGTAGACCGGGCTACGAGCAGTACTTC
>TRBJ1-5|TRBD1|TRBV28|many|13
CASRGQGNAPQHF
TGTGCCAGCAGGGGACAGGGTAACGCGCCCCAGCATTTT
>TRBJ2-2|TRBD1|TRBV6-2/TRBV6-3|many|14
CASSADRDTGELFF
TGTGCCAGCAGTGCGGACAGGGACACCGGGGAGCTGTTTTTT